This TCR beta chain was identified in a study of vaccination and CD4 T cells after COVID-19. Overall study: Cells received overlapping spike peptides from SARS-CoV-2, HCoV-NL63, HCoV-OC43 and HCoV-229E as stimulation. Culture controls were given either a CEFX pool, an HIV-1 Nef pool, or no peptide.

V lost 4 bases, J lost 6 bases, and 17 bases lay in between. Germline assignment: CDR1 LNHDA and CDR2 SQIVND (reference sequence). The CDR3 is 15 amino acids. Notes on this clonotype: The antigen is undetermined.

The treatment is: roughly 10-day PBMC culture with coronavirus spike peptide pools or control peptides (ViraFEST assay). Scientists ran DNA taken from cultured CD4+ T cells through the Oncomine TCR Beta short-read assay for sequencing. TCRdb redid the calling of the PCR reads with MiXCR, one entry per CDR3 protein. This sample has about 16,000 distinct CDR3 sequences, with 48% found just once. The sample was CD4+ T cells from blood, cultured in vitro. The receptor was isolated from a human donor who had recovered from COVID-19. The chain is built from TRBV19 and TRBJ2-3; TRBD2 might be the D (5 bases). This CDR3 reads CASSNSRAAPDTQYF. The DNA of the CDR3 is TGTGCCAGTAGTAACTCGAGGGCCGCGCCGGATACGCAGTATTTT. Full variable domain (remainder filled in from reference TRBV19 and TRBJ2-3): DGGITQSPKYLFRKEGQNVTLSCEQNLNHDAMYWYRQDPGQGLRLIYYSQIVNDFQKGDIAEGYSVSREKKESFPLTVTSAQKNPTAFYLCASSNSRAAPDTQYFGPGTRLTVL.